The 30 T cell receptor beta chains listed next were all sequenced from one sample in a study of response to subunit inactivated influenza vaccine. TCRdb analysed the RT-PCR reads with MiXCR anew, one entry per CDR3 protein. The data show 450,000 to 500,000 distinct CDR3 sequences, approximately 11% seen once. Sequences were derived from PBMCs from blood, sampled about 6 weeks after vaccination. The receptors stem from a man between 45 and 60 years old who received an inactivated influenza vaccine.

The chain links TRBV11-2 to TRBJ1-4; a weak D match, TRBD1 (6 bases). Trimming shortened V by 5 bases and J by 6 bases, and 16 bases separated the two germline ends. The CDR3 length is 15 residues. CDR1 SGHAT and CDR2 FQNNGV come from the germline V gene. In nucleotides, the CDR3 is TGTGCCAGCAGCCCAAAGACAGGACACCATGAAAAACTGTTTTTT. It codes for CASSPKTGHHEKLFF.

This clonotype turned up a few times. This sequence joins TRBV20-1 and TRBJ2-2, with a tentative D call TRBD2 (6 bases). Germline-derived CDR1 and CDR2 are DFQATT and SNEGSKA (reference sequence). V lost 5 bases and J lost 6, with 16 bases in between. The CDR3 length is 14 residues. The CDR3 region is CSAPGLPGAGELFF. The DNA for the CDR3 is TGCAGTGCTCCGGGACTCCCTGGGGCCGGGGAGCTGTTTTTT.

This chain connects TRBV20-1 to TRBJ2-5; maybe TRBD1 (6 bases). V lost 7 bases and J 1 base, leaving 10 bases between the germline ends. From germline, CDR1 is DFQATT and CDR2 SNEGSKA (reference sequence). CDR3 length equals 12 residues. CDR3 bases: TGCAGTGAAAAGGGGGTCCAAGAGACCCAGTACTTC. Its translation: CSEKGVQETQYF.

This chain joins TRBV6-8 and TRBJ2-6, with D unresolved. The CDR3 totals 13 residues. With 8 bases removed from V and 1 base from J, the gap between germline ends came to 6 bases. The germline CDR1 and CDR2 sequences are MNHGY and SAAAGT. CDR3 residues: CASQRSGANVLTF. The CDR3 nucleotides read TGTGCCAGCCAGAGGTCTGGGGCCAACGTCCTGACTTTC.

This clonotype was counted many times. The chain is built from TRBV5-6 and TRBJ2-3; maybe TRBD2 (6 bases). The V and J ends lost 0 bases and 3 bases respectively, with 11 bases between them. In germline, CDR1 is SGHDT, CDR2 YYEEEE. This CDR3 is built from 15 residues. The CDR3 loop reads CASSLVGGETDTQYF. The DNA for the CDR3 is TGTGCCAGCAGCTTGGTGGGGGGAGAAACAGATACGCAGTATTTT.

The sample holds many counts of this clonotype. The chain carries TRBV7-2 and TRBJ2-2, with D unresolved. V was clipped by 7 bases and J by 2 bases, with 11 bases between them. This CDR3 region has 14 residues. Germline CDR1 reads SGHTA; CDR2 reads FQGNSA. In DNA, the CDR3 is TGTGCCAGCACCACTCAGGCCAACACCGGGGAGCTGTTTTTT. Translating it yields CASTTQANTGELFF.

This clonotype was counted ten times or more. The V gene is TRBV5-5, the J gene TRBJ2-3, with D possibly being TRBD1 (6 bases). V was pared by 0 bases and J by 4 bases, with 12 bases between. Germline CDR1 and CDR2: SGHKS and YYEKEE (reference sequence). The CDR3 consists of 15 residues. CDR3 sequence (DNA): TGTGCCAGCAGCTTGGGTCCCAGGGGATCAGATACGCAGTATTTT. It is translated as CASSLGPRGSDTQYF. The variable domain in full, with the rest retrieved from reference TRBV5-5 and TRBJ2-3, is DAGVTQSPTHLIKTRGQQVTLRCSPISGHKSVSWYQQVLGQGPQFIFQYYEKEERGRGNFPDRFSARQFPNYSSELNVNALLLGDSALYLCASSLGPRGSDTQYFGPGTRLTVL.

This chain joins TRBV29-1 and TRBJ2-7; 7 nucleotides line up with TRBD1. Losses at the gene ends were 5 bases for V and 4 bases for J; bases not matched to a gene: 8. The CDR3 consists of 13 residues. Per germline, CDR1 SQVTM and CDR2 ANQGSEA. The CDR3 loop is CSVRPGGVYEQYF. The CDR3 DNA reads TGCAGCGTTCGTCCAGGGGGAGTGTACGAGCAGTACTTC.

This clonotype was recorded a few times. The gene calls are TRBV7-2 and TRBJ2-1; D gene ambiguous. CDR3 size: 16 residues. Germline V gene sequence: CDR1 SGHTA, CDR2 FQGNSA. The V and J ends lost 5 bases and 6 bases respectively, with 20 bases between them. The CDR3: CASSPEVARFSNEQFF. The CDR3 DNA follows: TGTGCCAGCAGCCCAGAGGTGGCCCGCTTTTCCAATGAGCAGTTCTTC.

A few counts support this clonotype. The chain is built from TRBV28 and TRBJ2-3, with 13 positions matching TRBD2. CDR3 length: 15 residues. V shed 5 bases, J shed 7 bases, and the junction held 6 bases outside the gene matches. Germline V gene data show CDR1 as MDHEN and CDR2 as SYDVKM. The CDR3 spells CASSLGLAGTNTQYF. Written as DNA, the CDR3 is TGTGCCAGCAGTCTGGGACTAGCGGGAACTAATACGCAGTATTTT.

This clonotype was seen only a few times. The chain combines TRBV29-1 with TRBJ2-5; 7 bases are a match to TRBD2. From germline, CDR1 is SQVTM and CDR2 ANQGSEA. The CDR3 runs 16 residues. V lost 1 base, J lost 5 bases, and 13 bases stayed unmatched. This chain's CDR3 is CSVEGGLSSGRETQYF. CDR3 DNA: TGCAGCGTTGAAGGAGGTCTTTCTAGCGGACGGGAGACCCAGTACTTC.

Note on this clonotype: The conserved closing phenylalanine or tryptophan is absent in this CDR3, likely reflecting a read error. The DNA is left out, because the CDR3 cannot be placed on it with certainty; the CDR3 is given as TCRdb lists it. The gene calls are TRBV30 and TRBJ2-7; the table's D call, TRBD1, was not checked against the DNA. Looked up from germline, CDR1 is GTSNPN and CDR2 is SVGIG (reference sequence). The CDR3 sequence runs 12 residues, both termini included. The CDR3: CAWSEGGTGPRY.

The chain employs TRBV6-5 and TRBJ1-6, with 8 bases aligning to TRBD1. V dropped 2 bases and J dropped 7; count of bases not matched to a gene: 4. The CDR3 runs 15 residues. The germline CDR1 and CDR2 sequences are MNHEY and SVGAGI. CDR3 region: CASSYGDRRNSPLHF. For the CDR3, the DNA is TGTGCCAGCAGTTACGGGGACAGGCGAAATTCACCCCTCCACTTT.

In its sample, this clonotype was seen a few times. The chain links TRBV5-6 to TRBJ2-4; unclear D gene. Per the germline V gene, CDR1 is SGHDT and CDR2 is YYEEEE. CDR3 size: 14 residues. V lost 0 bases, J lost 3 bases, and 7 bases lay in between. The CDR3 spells CASSLEGSKNIQYF. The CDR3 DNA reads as TGTGCCAGCAGCTTGGAGGGCAGCAAAAACATTCAGTACTTC.

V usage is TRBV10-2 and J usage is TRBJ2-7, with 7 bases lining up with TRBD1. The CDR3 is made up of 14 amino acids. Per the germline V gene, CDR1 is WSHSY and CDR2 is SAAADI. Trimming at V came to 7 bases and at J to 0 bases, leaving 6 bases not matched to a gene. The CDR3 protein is CASIRQGNSYEQYF. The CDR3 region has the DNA TGCGCCAGCATCCGACAGGGAAACTCCTACGAGCAGTACTTC.

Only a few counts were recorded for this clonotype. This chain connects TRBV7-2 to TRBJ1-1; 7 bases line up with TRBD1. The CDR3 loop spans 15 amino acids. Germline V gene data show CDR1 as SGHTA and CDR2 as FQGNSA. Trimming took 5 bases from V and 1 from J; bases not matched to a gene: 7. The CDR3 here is CASSRRYRGNTEAFF. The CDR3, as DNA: TGTGCCAGCAGCCGAAGGTACAGGGGGAACACTGAAGCTTTCTTT.

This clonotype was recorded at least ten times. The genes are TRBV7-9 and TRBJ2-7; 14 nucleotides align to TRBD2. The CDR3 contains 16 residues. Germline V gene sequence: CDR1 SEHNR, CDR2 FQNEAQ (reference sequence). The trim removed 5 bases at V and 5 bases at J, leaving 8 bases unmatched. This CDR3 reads CASSPAPGLAGDEQYF. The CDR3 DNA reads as TGTGCCAGCAGCCCAGCACCGGGACTAGCGGGAGACGAGCAGTACTTC. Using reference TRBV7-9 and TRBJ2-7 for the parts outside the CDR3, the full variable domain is DTGVSQNPRHKITKRGQNVTFRCDPISEHNRLYWYRQTLGQGPEFLTYFQNEAQLEKSRLLSDRFSAERPKGSFSTLEIQRTEQGDSAMYLCASSPAPGLAGDEQYFGPGTRLTVT.

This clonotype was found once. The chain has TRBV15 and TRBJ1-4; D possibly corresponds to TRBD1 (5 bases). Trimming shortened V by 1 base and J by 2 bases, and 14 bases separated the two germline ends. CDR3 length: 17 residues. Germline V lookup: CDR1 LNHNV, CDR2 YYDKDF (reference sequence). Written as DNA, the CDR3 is TGTGCCACCAGCAGAGGATTATTTGGGACCACTAATGAAAAACTGTTTTTT. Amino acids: CATSRGLFGTTNEKLFF.

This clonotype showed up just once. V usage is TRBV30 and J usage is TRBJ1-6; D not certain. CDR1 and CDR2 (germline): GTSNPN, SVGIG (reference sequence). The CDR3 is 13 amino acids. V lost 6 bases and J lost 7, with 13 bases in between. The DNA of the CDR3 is TGTGCCTGTCTAGGGCAGACGAATTCACCCCTCCACTTT. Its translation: CACLGQTNSPLHF.

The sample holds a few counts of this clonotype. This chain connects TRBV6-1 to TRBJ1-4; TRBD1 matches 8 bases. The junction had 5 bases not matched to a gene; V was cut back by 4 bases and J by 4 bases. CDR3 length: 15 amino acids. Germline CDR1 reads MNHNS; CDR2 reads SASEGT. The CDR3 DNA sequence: TGTGCCAGCAGTGGGAAGGGACAGGTTAATGAAAAACTGTTTTTT. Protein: CASSGKGQVNEKLFF.

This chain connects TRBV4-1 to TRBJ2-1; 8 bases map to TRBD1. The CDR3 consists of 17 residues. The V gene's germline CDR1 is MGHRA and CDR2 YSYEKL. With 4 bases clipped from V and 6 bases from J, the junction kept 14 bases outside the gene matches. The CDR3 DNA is TGCGCCAGCAGCCTCACCCCCCAGGGGGCCGGGGGCAATGAGCAGTTCTTC. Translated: CASSLTPQGAGGNEQFF.

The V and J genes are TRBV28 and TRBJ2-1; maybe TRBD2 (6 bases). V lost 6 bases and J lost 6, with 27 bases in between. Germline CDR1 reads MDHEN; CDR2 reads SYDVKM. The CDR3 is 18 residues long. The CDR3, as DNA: TGTGCCAGCAGACCTAGGTCGTGGGCTAGTCGGGACTCCAATGAGCAGTTCTTC. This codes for CASRPRSWASRDSNEQFF.

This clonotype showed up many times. The CDR3: CASSQDVSRGVPYYEQYF. The CDR3 DNA sequence: TGCGCCAGCAGCCAAGATGTATCCAGGGGAGTTCCCTACTACGAGCAGTACTTC. The chain combines TRBV4-3 with TRBJ2-7; possible D gene TRBD1, 6 bases. This CDR3 is 18 amino acids long. V was shortened by 0 bases and J by 3 bases, with 21 bases between the two germline ends. Germline V CDR1 and CDR2: LGHNA, YSLEER.

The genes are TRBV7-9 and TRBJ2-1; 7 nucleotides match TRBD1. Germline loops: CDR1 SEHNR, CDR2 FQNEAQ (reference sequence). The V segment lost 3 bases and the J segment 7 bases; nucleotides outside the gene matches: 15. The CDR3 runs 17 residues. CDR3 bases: TGTGCCAGCAGCTTGCCGACCCGCCAACAGGGACAGAATGAGCAGTTCTTC. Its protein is CASSLPTRQQGQNEQFF.

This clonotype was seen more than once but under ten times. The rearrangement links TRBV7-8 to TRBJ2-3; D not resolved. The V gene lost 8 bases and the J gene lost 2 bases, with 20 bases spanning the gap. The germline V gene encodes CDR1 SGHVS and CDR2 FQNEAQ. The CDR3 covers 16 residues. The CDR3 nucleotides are TGTGCCAGCGCCTCCTATTCTAGGGTCAACACAGATACGCAGTATTTT. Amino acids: CASASYSRVNTDTQYF. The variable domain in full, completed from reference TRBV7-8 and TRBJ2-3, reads GAGVSQSPRYKVAKRGQDVALRCDPISGHVSLFWYQQALGQGPEFLTYFQNEAQLDKSGLPSDRFFAERPEGSVSTLKIQRTQQEDSAVYLCASASYSRVNTDTQYFGPGTRLTVL.

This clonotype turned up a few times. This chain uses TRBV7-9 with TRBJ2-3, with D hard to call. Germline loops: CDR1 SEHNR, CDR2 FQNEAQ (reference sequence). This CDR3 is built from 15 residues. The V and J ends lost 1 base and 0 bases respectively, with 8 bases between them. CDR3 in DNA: TGTGCCAGCAGCTTAGTGTCCTCTAGCACAGATACGCAGTATTTT. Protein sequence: CASSLVSSSTDTQYF.

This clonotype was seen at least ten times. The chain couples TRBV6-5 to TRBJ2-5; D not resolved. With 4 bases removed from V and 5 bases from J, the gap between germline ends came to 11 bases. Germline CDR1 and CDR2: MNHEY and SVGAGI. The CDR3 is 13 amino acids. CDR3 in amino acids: CASSLSHGETQYF. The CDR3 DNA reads TGTGCCAGCAGTTTAAGCCACGGGGAGACCCAGTACTTC.

CDR3 sequence reads: CASRERQGFVFEQYF. As DNA, the CDR3 is TGTGCCAGCAGAGAAAGACAGGGTTTTGTCTTCGAGCAGTACTTC. The V gene is TRBV27, the J gene TRBJ2-7; 7 bases align to TRBD1. CDR3 length: 15 residues. V lost 6 bases, J lost 6 bases, and 14 bases stayed unmatched. CDR1 and CDR2 (germline): MNHEY, SMNVEV (reference sequence).

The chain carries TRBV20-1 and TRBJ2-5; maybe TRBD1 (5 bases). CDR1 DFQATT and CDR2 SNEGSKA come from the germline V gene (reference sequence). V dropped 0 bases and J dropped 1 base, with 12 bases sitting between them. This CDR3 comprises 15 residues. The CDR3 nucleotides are TGCAGTGCTAGAGATCCGGCGACAGCCCAAGAGACCCAGTACTTC. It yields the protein CSARDPATAQETQYF.

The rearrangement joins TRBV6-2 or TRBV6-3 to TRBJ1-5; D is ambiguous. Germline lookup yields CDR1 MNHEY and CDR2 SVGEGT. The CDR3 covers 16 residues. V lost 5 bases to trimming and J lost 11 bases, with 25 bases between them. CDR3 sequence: CASSARGGQSNRAQHF. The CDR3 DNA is TGTGCCAGCAGTGCCCGCGGAGGGCAGTCCAATCGAGCCCAGCATTTT.